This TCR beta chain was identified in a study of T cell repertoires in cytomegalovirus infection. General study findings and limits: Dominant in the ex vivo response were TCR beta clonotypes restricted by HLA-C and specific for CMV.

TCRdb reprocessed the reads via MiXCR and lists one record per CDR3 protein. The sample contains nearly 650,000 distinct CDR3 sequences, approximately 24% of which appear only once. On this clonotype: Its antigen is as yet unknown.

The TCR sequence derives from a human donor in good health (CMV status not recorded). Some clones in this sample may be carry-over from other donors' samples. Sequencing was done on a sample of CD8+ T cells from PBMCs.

The CDR3 sequence: CASSHFLGSRETQYF. DNA of the CDR3: TGTGCCAGCAGCCACTTCCTCGGGTCCCGGGAGACCCAGTACTTC. The chain is built from TRBV14 and TRBJ2-5; no definite D call. V lost 3 bases and J 5 bases, leaving 16 bases between the germline ends. This CDR3 is built from 15 residues. CDR1 and CDR2 from the germline V gene are SGHDN and FVKESK.